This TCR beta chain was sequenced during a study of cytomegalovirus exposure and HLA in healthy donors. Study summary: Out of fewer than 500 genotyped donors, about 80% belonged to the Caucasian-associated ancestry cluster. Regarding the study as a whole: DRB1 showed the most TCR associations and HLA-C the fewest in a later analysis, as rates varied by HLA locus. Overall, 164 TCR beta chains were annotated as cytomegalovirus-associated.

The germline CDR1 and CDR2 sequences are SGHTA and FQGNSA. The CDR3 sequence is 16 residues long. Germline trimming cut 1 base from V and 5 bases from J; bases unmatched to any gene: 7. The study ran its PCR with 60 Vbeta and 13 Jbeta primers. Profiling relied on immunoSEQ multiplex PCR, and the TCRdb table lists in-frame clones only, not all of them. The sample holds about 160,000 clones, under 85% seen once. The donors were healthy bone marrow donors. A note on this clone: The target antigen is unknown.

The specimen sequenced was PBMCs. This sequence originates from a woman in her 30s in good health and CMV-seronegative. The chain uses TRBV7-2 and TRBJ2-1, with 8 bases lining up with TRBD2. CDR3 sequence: CASSLGQRGTHNEQFF. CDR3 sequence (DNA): TGTGCCAGCAGCTTAGGGCAGCGGGGGACCCACAATGAGCAGTTCTTC. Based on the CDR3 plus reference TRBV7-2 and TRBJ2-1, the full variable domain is GAGVSQSPSNKVTEKGKDVELRCDPISGHTALYWYRQSLGQGLEFLIYFQGNSAPDKSGLPSDRFSAERTGGSVSTLTIQRTQQEDSAVYLCASSLGQRGTHNEQFFGPGTRLTVL.